Presented here are 9 T cell receptor beta chains from one specimen sequenced in a study of beta chain features in type 1 diabetes. Expressed TCRB transcripts were sequenced, since all the RNA that had been isolated was reverse transcribed. TCRdb keeps only in-frame clones here, not all; method: immunoSEQ multiplex PCR. The data contain 120,000 or so clones, 17% of them singletons. These receptors have no known antigen. General observations from the study: All four CD4+ subsets of Type 1 diabetes patients contained TCRB CDR3s that were moderately but significantly shorter.

The sample consisted of central memory CD4+ T cells from blood. Receptors originate from a man younger than 35 with type 1 diabetes.

The chain links TRBV18 to TRBJ1-1; 8 bases are shared with TRBD1. Germline loops: CDR1 KGHSH, CDR2 LQKENI. Losses at the gene ends were 2 bases for V and 1 base for J; bases not matched to a gene: 6. The CDR3 has 16 residues. CDR3 residues: CASSPSEQGGNTEAFF. In nucleotides, the CDR3 is TGTGCCAGCTCACCATCGGAACAGGGGGGGAACACTGAAGCTTTCTTT.

The genes are TRBV7-2 and TRBJ1-1, with TRBD1 matching 7 bases. The CDR3 is made up of 15 amino acids. Germline-derived CDR1 and CDR2 are SGHTA and FQGNSA. After removal of 5 bases from V and 5 bases from J, the junction contained 11 bases not matched to a gene. DNA of the CDR3: TGTGCCAGCAGCGAGCATGGAAGGGGGCAAACTGAAGCTTTCTTT. Amino acid sequence: CASSEHGRGQTEAFF.

The rearrangement joins TRBV5-4 to TRBJ2-3, with D possibly matching TRBD1 (6 bases). This CDR3 is 13 amino acids long. Germline V CDR1 and CDR2: SGHNT, YYREEE (reference sequence). Trimming stripped 8 bases from V and 1 base from J, with 11 bases between. CDR3 in DNA: TGTGCCAGTCAAACAGGGCGCACAGATACGCAGTATTTT. Translation: CASQTGRTDTQYF. Full variable domain (missing parts from reference TRBV5-4 and TRBJ2-3): ETGVTQSPTHLIKTRGQQVTLRCSSQSGHNTVSWYQQALGQGPQFIFQYYREEENGRGNFPPRFSGLQFPNYSSELNVNALELDDSALYLCASQTGRTDTQYFGPGTRLTVL.

V and J are TRBV19 and TRBJ2-7; a weak D match, TRBD2 (6 bases). CDR1 is LNHDA and CDR2 is SQIVND in the germline V gene (reference sequence). V was pared by 10 bases and J by 3 bases, with 16 bases between. The CDR3 is 13 amino acids. The CDR3 here is CATGGRANYEQYF. The CDR3 DNA follows: TGTGCCACCGGGGGACGGGCGAACTACGAGCAGTACTTC.

Only a few counts were recorded for this clone. This rearrangement joins TRBV21-1 to TRBJ2-7; the table's D call, TRBD1, has no DNA check behind it. TRBV21-1 has pseudogene status. The CDR3 runs 15 residues. The CDR3 protein is CASSPRTSTFYEQYF. The CDR3 DNA reads TGTGCCAGCAGCCCCCGGACATCTACCTTCTACGAGCAGTACTTC.

V and J are TRBV6-5 and TRBJ1-1, with TRBD1 identical over 7 bases. Per germline, CDR1 MNHEY and CDR2 SVGAGI. The CDR3 extends over 16 amino acids. J gave up 4 bases and V 4 bases, and 12 bases lay outside the gene matches. CDR3 DNA sequence: TGTGCCAGCAGTTCCCCGACAGGGATCGTGGGCACTGAAGCTTTCTTT. The encoded protein is CASSSPTGIVGTEAFF.

In its sample, this clone ranks as medium-sized (0.01 to 0.1%). The rearrangement joins TRBV6-1 to TRBJ2-1; D is possibly TRBD1 (5 bases). The length of the CDR3 is 14 residues. V lost 1 base, J lost 5 bases, and 9 bases lay in between. Looked up from germline, CDR1 is MNHNS and CDR2 is SASEGT. CDR3 sequence: CASSEGGQNNEQFF. CDR3 coding DNA: TGTGCCAGCAGTGAAGGTGGACAAAACAATGAGCAGTTCTTC.

This clone was counted at least ten times. The V call is TRBV15, the J call TRBJ2-3; D is unresolved. The CDR3 loop spans 14 amino acids. V lost 0 bases and J 6 bases, leaving 10 bases between the germline ends. The V gene's germline CDR1 is LNHNV and CDR2 YYDKDF (reference sequence). CDR3 nucleotides: TGTGCCACCAGCAGAGATCTGGAGACGGATACGCAGTATTTT. Protein: CATSRDLETDTQYF.

This clone has just a few counts. This chain joins TRBV9 and TRBJ1-3; D remains unclear. In germline, CDR1 is SGDLS, CDR2 YYNGEE. V was shortened by 0 bases and J by 2 bases, with 12 bases between the two germline ends. This CDR3 is 16 amino acids long. The CDR3 sequence: CASSVEKGLPGNTIYF. In DNA, the CDR3 is TGTGCCAGCAGCGTAGAAAAGGGCCTCCCTGGAAACACCATATATTTT.